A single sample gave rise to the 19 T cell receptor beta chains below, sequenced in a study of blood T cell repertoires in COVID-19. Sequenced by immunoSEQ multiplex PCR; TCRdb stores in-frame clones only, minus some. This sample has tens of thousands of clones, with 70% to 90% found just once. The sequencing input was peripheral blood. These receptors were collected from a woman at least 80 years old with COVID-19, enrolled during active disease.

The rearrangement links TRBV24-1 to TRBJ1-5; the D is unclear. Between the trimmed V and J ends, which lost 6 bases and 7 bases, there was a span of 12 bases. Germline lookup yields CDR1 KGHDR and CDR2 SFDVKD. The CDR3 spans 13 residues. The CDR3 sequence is CATSSGSAQPQHF. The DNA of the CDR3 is TGTGCCACCAGTTCAGGCTCGGCCCAGCCCCAGCATTTT.

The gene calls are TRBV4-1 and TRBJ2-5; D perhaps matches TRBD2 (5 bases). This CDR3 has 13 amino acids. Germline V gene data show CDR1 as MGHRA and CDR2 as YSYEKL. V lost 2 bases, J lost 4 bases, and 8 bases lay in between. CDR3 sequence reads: CASSQWAGETQYF. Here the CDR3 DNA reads TGCGCCAGCAGCCAATGGGCGGGAGAGACCCAGTACTTC.

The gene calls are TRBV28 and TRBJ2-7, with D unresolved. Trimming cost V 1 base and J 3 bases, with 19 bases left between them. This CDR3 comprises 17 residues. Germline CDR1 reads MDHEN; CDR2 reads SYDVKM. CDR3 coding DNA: TGTGCCAGCAGTTTATTGGTCGTAAGTAGCAGCCGCTACGAGCAGTACTTC. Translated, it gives CASSLLVVSSSRYEQYF.

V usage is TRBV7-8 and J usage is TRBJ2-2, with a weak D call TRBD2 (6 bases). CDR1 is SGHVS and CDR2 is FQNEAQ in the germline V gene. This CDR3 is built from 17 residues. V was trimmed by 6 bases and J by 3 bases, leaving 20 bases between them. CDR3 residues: CASRPNILWGDTGELFF. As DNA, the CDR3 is TGTGCCAGCAGACCAAATATCCTTTGGGGGGACACCGGGGAGCTGTTTTTT.

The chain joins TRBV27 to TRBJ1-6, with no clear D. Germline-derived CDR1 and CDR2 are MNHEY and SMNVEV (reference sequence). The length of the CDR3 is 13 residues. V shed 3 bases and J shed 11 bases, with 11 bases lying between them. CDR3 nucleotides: TGTGCCAGCAGTTTCCCGGGAGTTCCACCCCTCCACTTT. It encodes CASSFPGVPPLHF.

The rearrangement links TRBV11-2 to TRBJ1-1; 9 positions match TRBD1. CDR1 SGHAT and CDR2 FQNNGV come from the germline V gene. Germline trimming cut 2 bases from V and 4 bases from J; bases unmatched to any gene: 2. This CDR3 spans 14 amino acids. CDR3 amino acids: CASSLIQGATEAFF. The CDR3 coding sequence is TGTGCCAGCAGCTTAATACAGGGGGCCACTGAAGCTTTCTTT.

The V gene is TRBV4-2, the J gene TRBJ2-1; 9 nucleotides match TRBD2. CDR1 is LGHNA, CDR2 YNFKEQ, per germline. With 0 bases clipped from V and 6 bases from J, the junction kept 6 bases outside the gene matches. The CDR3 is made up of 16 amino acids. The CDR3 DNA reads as TGTGCCAGCAGCCAAGAATCAGCGGGAGGCTTCAATGAGCAGTTCTTC. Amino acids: CASSQESAGGFNEQFF.

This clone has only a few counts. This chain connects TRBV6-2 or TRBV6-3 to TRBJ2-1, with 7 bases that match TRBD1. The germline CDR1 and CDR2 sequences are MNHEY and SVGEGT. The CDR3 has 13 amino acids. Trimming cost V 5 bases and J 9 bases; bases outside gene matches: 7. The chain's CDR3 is CASSDLQGSEQFF. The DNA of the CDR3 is TGTGCCAGCAGTGACTTACAGGGGAGTGAGCAGTTCTTC.

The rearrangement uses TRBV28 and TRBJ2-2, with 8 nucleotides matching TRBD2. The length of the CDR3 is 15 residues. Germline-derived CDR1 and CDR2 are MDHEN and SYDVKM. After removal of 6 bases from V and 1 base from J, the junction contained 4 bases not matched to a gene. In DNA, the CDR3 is TGTGCCAGCAGGCTCGGGAGGGGGAACACCGGGGAGCTGTTTTTT. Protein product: CASRLGRGNTGELFF.

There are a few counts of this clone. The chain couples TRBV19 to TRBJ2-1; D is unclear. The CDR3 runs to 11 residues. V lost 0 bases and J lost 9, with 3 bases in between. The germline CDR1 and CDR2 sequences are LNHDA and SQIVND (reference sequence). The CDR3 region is CASSIEAEQFF. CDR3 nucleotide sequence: TGTGCCAGTAGTATAGAGGCTGAGCAGTTCTTC.

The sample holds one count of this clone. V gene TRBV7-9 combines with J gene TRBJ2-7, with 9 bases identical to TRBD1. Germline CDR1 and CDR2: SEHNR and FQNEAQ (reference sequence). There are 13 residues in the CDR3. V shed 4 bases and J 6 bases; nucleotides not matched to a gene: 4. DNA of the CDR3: TGTGCCAGCAGCTGGGGACAGGGTTCCGAGCAGTACTTC. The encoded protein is CASSWGQGSEQYF.

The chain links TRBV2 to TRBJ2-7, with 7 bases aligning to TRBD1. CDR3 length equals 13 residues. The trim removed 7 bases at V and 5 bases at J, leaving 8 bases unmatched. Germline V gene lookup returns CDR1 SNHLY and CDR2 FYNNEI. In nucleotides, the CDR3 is TGTGCCAGCAACCGAGACAGGGATAACGAGCAGTACTTC. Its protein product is CASNRDRDNEQYF. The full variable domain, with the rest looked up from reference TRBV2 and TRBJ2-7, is EPEVTQTPSHQVTQMGQEVILRCVPISNHLYFYWYRQILGQKVEFLVSFYNNEISEKSEIFDDQFSVERPDGSNFTLKIRSTKLEDSAMYFCASNRDRDNEQYFGPGTRLTVT.

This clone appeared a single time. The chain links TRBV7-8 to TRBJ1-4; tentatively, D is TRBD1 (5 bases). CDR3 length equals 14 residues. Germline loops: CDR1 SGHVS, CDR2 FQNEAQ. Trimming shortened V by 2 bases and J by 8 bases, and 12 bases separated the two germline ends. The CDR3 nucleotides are TGTGCCAGCAGCTTAAGCAGGGTTGACGAAAAACTGTTTTTT. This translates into CASSLSRVDEKLFF.

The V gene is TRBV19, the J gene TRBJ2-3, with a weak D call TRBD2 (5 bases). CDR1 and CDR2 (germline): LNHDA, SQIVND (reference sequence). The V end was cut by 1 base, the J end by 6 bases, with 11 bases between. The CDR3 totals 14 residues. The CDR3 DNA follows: TGTGCCAGTAGTATAGGAGGCCGAGGGGATACGCAGTATTTT. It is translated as CASSIGGRGDTQYF. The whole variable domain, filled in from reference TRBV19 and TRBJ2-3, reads DGGITQSPKYLFRKEGQNVTLSCEQNLNHDAMYWYRQDPGQGLRLIYYSQIVNDFQKGDIAEGYSVSREKKESFPLTVTSAQKNPTAFYLCASSIGGRGDTQYFGPGTRLTVL.

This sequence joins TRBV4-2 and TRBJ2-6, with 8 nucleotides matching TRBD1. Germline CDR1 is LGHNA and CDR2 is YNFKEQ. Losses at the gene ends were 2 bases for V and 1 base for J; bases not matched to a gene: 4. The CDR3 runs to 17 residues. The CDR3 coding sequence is TGTGCCAGCAGCCAACGCAGGGGGCTGTCTGGGGCCAACGTCCTGACTTTC. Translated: CASSQRRGLSGANVLTF.

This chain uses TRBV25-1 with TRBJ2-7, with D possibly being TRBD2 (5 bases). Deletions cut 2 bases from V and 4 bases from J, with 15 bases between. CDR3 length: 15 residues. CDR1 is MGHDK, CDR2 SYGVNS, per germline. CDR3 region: CASSEVGVKGYEQYF. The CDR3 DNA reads TGTGCCAGCAGTGAAGTCGGGGTCAAGGGATACGAGCAGTACTTC.

CDR3 nucleotides: TGTGCCAGCAGTGAAGTCAACCTAGCGGGGGCGTACGAGCAGTACTTC. This sequence encodes CASSEVNLAGAYEQYF. The V call is TRBV6-1, the J call TRBJ2-7; TRBD2 matches at 10 bases. Losses at the gene ends were 1 base for V and 4 bases for J; bases not matched to a gene: 7. Per the germline V gene, CDR1 is MNHNS and CDR2 is SASEGT. This CDR3 contains 16 residues.

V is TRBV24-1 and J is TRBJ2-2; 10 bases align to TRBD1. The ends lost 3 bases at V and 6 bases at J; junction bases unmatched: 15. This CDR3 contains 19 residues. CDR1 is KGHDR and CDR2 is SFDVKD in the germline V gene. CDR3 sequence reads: CATSDLTGGAVGDPGELFF. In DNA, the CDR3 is TGTGCCACCAGTGATCTGACAGGGGGCGCCGTGGGAGATCCCGGGGAGCTGTTTTTT.

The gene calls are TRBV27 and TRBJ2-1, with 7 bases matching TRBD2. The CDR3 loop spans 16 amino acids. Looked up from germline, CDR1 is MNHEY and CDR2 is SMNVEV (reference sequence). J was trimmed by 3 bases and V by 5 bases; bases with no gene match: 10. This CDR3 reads CASSPRWGGGYNEQFF. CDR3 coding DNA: TGTGCCAGCAGTCCCCGGTGGGGGGGTGGCTACAATGAGCAGTTCTTC.